Each of the 27 T cell receptor beta chains below was sequenced from the same sample in a study of cytomegalovirus exposure and HLA in healthy donors. PCR involved 60 Vbeta and 13 Jbeta primers. Sequencing was performed with immunoSEQ multiplex PCR; in TCRdb, only in-frame clones are kept and a portion is missing. Among approximately 120,000 clones listed, approximately 69% were seen once. The sample taken for sequencing was PBMCs. Receptors were obtained from a man in his forties or fifties in good health and CMV-seropositive.

This chain joins TRBV5-4 and TRBJ2-1; weak D call: TRBD1 (6 bases). Trimming left V 3 bases short and J 6 bases short, with 7 bases between. Germline V gene sequence: CDR1 SGHNT, CDR2 YYREEE (reference sequence). The CDR3 sequence is 12 residues long. The CDR3 DNA reads as TGTGCCAGCAGCTCGGACAGCAATGAGCAGTTCTTC. As protein: CASSSDSNEQFF.

This chain uses TRBV19 with TRBJ1-1; D is undetermined. The CDR3 extends over 14 amino acids. The germline V gene encodes CDR1 LNHDA and CDR2 SQIVND (reference sequence). V lost 5 bases, J lost 4 bases, and 14 bases lay in between. The CDR3 nucleotides are TGTGCCAGTAGTGTGACGGAGCGTGGCACTGAAGCTTTCTTT. Encoded protein: CASSVTERGTEAFF.

The J gene is TRBJ1-5, the V gene TRBV7-6; 7 nucleotides align to TRBD1. This CDR3 region has 17 residues. Germline V gene lookup returns CDR1 SGHVS and CDR2 FNYEAQ. V lost 0 bases, J lost 4 bases, and 9 bases stayed unmatched. The CDR3 bases are TGTGCCAGCAGCTTAGCGATTGAGGGGGCTAGGAATCAGCCCCAGCATTTT. Protein product: CASSLAIEGARNQPQHF.

This clone was counted only a few times. The rearrangement uses TRBV9 and TRBJ2-2; a weak D match, TRBD2 (5 bases). The CDR3 is 16 residues long. CDR1 SGDLS and CDR2 YYNGEE come from the germline V gene. The V and J ends lost 4 bases and 4 bases respectively, with 17 bases between them. The CDR3 nucleotides are TGTGCCAGCAGCCCACCTGGCGGGTCGGGCACCGGGGAGCTGTTTTTT. Amino acid sequence: CASSPPGGSGTGELFF.

The chain employs TRBV29-1 and TRBJ2-1, with 10 bases aligning to TRBD2. Trimming removed 8 bases from V and 6 bases from J; junction bases left unmatched: 7. Germline CDR1 reads SQVTM; CDR2 reads ANQGSEA. The CDR3 is 13 residues long. CDR3 DNA: TGCAGCACATCCGGGACTAGCGCCAATGAGCAGTTCTTC. Amino acids: CSTSGTSANEQFF.

The rearrangement uses TRBV5-1 and TRBJ1-2, with TRBD1 identical over 11 bases. V lost 2 bases to trimming and J lost 7 bases; unmatched junction nucleotides: 1. The CDR3 has 13 amino acids. CDR1 SGHRS and CDR2 YFSETQ come from the germline V gene. CDR3 nucleotide sequence: TGCGCCAGCAGCTTTGGACAGGGGGCTGGCTACACCTTC. It translates to CASSFGQGAGYTF.

The rearrangement links TRBV5-4 to TRBJ2-3; weak D call: TRBD2 (5 bases). Trimming pared 0 bases from V and 3 bases from J, leaving 14 bases between. The CDR3 covers 16 residues. Germline V gene data show CDR1 as SGHNT and CDR2 as YYREEE (reference sequence). In DNA, the CDR3 is TGTGCCAGCAGCTTGGCCGGGGTTAAAGTAACAGATACGCAGTATTTT. Protein product: CASSLAGVKVTDTQYF.

The chain employs TRBV28 and TRBJ2-4; 7 bases align to TRBD2. V was clipped by 6 bases and J by 2 bases; unmatched bases: 10. CDR1 is MDHEN and CDR2 is SYDVKM in the germline V gene. The CDR3 is 16 residues long. In DNA form, the CDR3 reads TGTGCCAGCAGCTACACTAGCGCCGGGACCAAAAACATTCAGTACTTC. This encodes CASSYTSAGTKNIQYF.

The gene calls are TRBV19 and TRBJ1-5; maybe TRBD1 (6 bases). The CDR3 is 16 residues long. The germline CDR1 and CDR2 sequences are LNHDA and SQIVND (reference sequence). Trimming pared 3 bases from V and 0 bases from J, leaving 12 bases between. The CDR3 region is CASSMDSRYSNQPQHF. The CDR3 DNA sequence: TGTGCCAGTAGTATGGACAGCCGGTATAGCAATCAGCCCCAGCATTTT.

This sequence joins TRBV2 and TRBJ2-7; possibly TRBD2 for D (5 bases). Germline assignment: CDR1 SNHLY and CDR2 FYNNEI. The V end lost 5 bases, the J end lost 4 bases, and 21 bases lay between the germline ends. The CDR3 length is 16 residues. Here the CDR3 reads CASSYSEPEGGYEQYF. CDR3 in DNA: TGTGCCAGCAGTTACTCTGAACCCGAGGGCGGATACGAGCAGTACTTC.

This clone was found once. The rearrangement uses TRBV29-1 and TRBJ2-7, with D possibly being TRBD2 (6 bases). The CDR3 is 13 amino acids. Trimming shortened V by 1 base and J by 2 bases, and 9 bases separated the two germline ends. From germline, CDR1 is SQVTM and CDR2 ANQGSEA. CDR3: CSVEVGGTYEQYF. CDR3 DNA: TGCAGCGTTGAAGTTGGAGGGACCTACGAGCAGTACTTC.

The chain uses TRBV27 and TRBJ1-1, with D hard to call. This CDR3 comprises 15 residues. Germline V gives CDR1 MNHEY, CDR2 SMNVEV (reference sequence). Trimming shortened V by 2 bases and J by 2 bases, and 12 bases separated the two germline ends. For the CDR3, the DNA is TGTGCCAGCAGTTTAGGACTGACAATCAACACTGAAGCTTTCTTT. This translates into CASSLGLTINTEAFF.

This clone was found once. V usage is TRBV7-2 and J usage is TRBJ2-1; maybe TRBD1 (5 bases). V lost 4 bases to trimming and J lost 4 bases, with 8 bases between them. The length of the CDR3 is 13 residues. The germline V gene has CDR1 SGHTA and CDR2 FQGNSA. Here the CDR3 reads CASSSRAYNEQFF. Written as DNA, the CDR3 is TGTGCCAGCAGCTCCAGGGCATACAATGAGCAGTTCTTC.

This chain connects TRBV5-1 to TRBJ1-3; D is undetermined. Trimming shortened V by 4 bases and J by 8 bases, and 16 bases separated the two germline ends. The CDR3 is made up of 14 amino acids. CDR1 and CDR2 (germline): SGHRS, YFSETQ. Here the CDR3 reads CASSNRDPSDTIYF. The CDR3 coding sequence is TGCGCCAGCAGCAACCGGGATCCGTCGGACACCATATATTTT.

The V and J genes are TRBV30 and TRBJ1-5; D is undetermined. Germline CDR1 GTSNPN, CDR2 SVGIG (reference sequence). The CDR3 is made up of 14 amino acids. The V end was cut by 0 bases, the J end by 9 bases, with 15 bases between. The CDR3 DNA sequence: TGTGCCTGGAGTGTTGGCGGGCCGTCCGGGCCCCAGCATTTT. Translating it yields CAWSVGGPSGPQHF.

The chain is built from TRBV7-3 and TRBJ2-7; 12 bases match TRBD1. The V and J ends lost 5 bases and 1 base, in that order; junction bases with no gene match: 9. Germline CDR1 SGHTA, CDR2 FQGTGA. This CDR3 region has 17 residues. CDR3 loop: CASSTDGGQGASYEQYF. The CDR3 nucleotides are TGTGCCAGCAGCACGGACGGGGGACAGGGGGCTTCCTACGAGCAGTACTTC. Drawing the rest from reference TRBV7-3 and TRBJ2-7, the complete variable domain is GAGVSQTPSNKVTEKGKYVELRCDPISGHTALYWYRQSLGQGPEFLIYFQGTGAADDSGLPNDRFFAVRPEGSVSTLKIQRTERGDSAVYLCASSTDGGQGASYEQYFGPGTRLTVT.

V usage is TRBV25-1 and J usage is TRBJ1-2; 8 bases align to TRBD1. The CDR3 contains 13 residues. The V and J ends lost 6 bases and 5 bases, in that order; junction bases with no gene match: 5. Germline loops: CDR1 MGHDK, CDR2 SYGVNS. The CDR3 loop reads CASRTTGGYGYTF. CDR3 nucleotides: TGTGCCAGCAGAACAACAGGGGGGTATGGCTACACCTTC.

V is TRBV28 and J is TRBJ2-5; 13 nucleotides line up with TRBD2. Germline trimming cut 4 bases from V and 5 bases from J; bases unmatched to any gene: 7. Germline V lookup: CDR1 MDHEN, CDR2 SYDVKM. The CDR3 is made up of 16 amino acids. Here the CDR3 DNA reads TGTGCCAGCAGTTCTCCCTTGACTAGCGGGAGGGAGACCCAGTACTTC. Amino acids: CASSSPLTSGRETQYF.

This chain connects TRBV30 to TRBJ1-1; D uncertain. The V gene's germline CDR1 is GTSNPN and CDR2 SVGIG (reference sequence). Deletions cut 1 base from V and 4 bases from J, with 19 bases between. The CDR3 totals 16 residues. CDR3 nucleotide sequence: TGTGCCTGGAGTGAGCGACGGGGTCCGGGCCCCACTGAAGCTTTCTTT. The encoded protein is CAWSERRGPGPTEAFF.

The sample holds one count of this clone. The V gene is TRBV6-1, the J gene TRBJ2-6; 9 bases align to TRBD2. The CDR3 runs to 20 residues. V gave up 0 bases and J gave up 2 bases; unmatched junction bases: 11. Germline-derived CDR1 and CDR2 are MNHNS and SASEGT. The CDR3 region has the DNA TGTGCCAGCAGTGAAGCGAGTAGCGGGGGCGTTAGGGCTGGGGCCAACGTCCTGACTTTC. This translates into CASSEASSGGVRAGANVLTF.

The rearrangement joins TRBV7-2 to TRBJ2-1; D gene uncertain. The germline V gene has CDR1 SGHTA and CDR2 FQGNSA. The ends were cut back, 3 bases at V and 4 bases at J, with 7 bases in the middle. The length of the CDR3 is 13 residues. For the CDR3, the DNA is TGTGCCAGCAGCTTCTCCGGTTACAATGAGCAGTTCTTC. It specifies CASSFSGYNEQFF.

This chain uses TRBV27 with TRBJ2-1; 9 positions match TRBD2. The CDR3 totals 13 residues. The J segment lost 4 bases and the V segment lost 10 bases, leaving 5 bases of the junction unmatched. Germline V gives CDR1 MNHEY, CDR2 SMNVEV (reference sequence). The CDR3 is CATWTSDYNEQFF. The CDR3 DNA follows: TGTGCCACCTGGACTAGCGATTACAATGAGCAGTTCTTC.

The chain uses TRBV4-2 and TRBJ2-5, with 13 positions matching TRBD2. The DNA end favors TRBJ2-7, so the J call may be wrong. This CDR3 spans 16 amino acids. CDR1 is LGHNA and CDR2 is YNFKEQ in the germline V gene. The CDR3 DNA reads TGTGCCAGCAGGGACTCGACTAGCGGGAGGAAACACGAGCAGTACTTC. Protein sequence: CASRDSTSGRKHEQYF.

The chain recombines TRBV19 with TRBJ2-2, with TRBD2 matching 11 bases. V dropped 1 base and J dropped 9; count of bases not matched to a gene: 4. The CDR3 spans 15 residues. The germline gives CDR1 LNHDA, CDR2 SQIVND (reference sequence). CDR3 nucleotides: TGTGCCAGTAGTATAGGGCTAGCGGGAGGCCGGGAGCTGTTTTTT. Amino acid sequence: CASSIGLAGGRELFF.

This sequence joins TRBV5-1 and TRBJ1-1; 7 bases line up with TRBD1. Per the germline V gene, CDR1 is SGHRS and CDR2 is YFSETQ. The V gene end was trimmed by 5 bases and the J gene end by 0 bases; junction bases not matched to a gene: 4. This CDR3 has 14 residues. CDR3 DNA: TGCGCCAGCAGACCGGGACAGATGAACACTGAAGCTTTCTTT. Its protein product is CASRPGQMNTEAFF.

The V gene is TRBV5-4, the J gene TRBJ2-3; 10 bases fit TRBD1. Trimming cost V 4 bases and J 2 bases; bases outside gene matches: 4. Germline V gene data show CDR1 as SGHNT and CDR2 as YYREEE (reference sequence). The CDR3 has 15 amino acids. For the CDR3, the DNA is TGTGCCAGCAGCGGGACAGGGGTGCCCACAGATACGCAGTATTTT. As protein: CASSGTGVPTDTQYF.

The chain's CDR3 is CASSATGDFLTF. CDR3 bases: TGTGCCAGCAGCGCAACAGGAGATTTTTTGACCTTC. The J gene is TRBJ1-2, the V gene TRBV7-9; TRBD1 is a possible D gene (5 bases). Germline values: CDR1 SEHNR, CDR2 FQNEAQ (reference sequence). Trimming pared 5 bases from V and 14 bases from J, leaving 18 bases between. The CDR3 runs 12 residues.